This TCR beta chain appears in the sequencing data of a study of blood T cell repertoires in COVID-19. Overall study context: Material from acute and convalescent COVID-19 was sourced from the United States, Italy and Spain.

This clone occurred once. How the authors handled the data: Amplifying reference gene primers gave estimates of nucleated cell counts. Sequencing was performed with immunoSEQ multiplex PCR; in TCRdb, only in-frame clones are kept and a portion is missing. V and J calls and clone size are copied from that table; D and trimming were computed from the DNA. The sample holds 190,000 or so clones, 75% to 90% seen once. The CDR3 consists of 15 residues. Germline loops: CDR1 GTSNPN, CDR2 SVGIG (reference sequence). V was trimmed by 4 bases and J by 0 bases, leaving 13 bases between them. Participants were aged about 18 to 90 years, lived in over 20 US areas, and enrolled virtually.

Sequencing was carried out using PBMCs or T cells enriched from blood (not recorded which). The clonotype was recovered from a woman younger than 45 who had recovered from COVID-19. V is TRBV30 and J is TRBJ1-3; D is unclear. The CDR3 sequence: CAWNSGINSGNTIYF. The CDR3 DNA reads TGTGCCTGGAACTCGGGGATCAACTCTGGAAACACCATATATTTT.